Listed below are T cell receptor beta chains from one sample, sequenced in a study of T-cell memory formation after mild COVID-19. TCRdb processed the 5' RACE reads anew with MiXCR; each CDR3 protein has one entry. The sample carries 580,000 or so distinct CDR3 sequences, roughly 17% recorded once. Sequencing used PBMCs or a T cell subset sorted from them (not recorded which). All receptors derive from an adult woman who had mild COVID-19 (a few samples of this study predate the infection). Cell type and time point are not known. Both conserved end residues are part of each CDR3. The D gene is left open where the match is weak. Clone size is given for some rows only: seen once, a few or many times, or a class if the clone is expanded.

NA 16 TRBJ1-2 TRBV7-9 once CASSLLWTDPNYGYTF TGTGCCAGCAGCTTACTTTGGACAGATCCTAACTATGGCTACACCTTC
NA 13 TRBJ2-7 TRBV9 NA CASSPGGLGEQYF TGTGCCAGCAGCCCCGGTGGGCTAGGAGAGCAGTACTTC
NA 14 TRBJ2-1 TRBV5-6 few CASSLAGGGHEQFF TGTGCCAGCAGCTTGGCGGGTGGGGGGCATGAGCAGTTCTTC
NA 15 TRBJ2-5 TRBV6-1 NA CASSDLWGPQETQYF TGTGCCAGCAGTGATCTCTGGGGTCCTCAAGAGACCCAGTACTTC
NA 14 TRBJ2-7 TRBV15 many CATSRDTGRDEQYF TGTGCCACCAGCAGAGATACAGGGAGGGACGAGCAGTACTTC
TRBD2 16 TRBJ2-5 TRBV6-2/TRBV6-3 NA CASSSRTSAVQETQYF TGTGCCAGCAGTTCGAGGACTAGTGCCGTACAAGAGACCCAGTACTTC
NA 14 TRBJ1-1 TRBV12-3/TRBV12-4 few CASSVRGIGTEAFF TGTGCCAGCAGTGTTAGGGGGATTGGAACTGAAGCTTTCTTT
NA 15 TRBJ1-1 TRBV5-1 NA CASSLGGLMNTEAFF TGCGCCAGCAGCCTGGGGGGGCTCATGAACACTGAAGCTTTCTTT
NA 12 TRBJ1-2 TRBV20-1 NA CSAKDSNYGYTF TGCAGTGCAAAGGACAGTAACTATGGCTACACCTTC
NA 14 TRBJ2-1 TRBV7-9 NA CASSLGERSLLRPF TGTGCCAGCAGCTTGGGCGAACGTTCTTTGCTCAGGCCCTTC
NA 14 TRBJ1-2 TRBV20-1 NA CSASKQGDNYGYTF TGCAGTGCCAGTAAACAGGGAGATAACTATGGCTACACCTTC
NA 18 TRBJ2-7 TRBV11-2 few CASSLVRGGQGRLYEQYF TGTGCCAGCAGCTTAGTTAGGGGGGGGCAGGGGAGATTATACGAGCAGTACTTC
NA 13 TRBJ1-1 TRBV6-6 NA CASSPPGKGEAFF TGTGCCAGCAGCCCACCCGGGAAGGGTGAAGCTTTCTTT
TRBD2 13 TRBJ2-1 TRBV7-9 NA CASRLAGVGEQFF TGTGCCAGCCGACTAGCGGGAGTGGGTGAGCAGTTCTTC
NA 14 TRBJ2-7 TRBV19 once CASSVSDTSYEQYF TGTGCCAGTAGTGTCTCCGACACCTCCTACGAGCAGTACTTC
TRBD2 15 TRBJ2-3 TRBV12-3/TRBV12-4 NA CASSGREDSTDTQYF TGTGCCAGCAGTGGGAGGGAGGATAGCACAGATACGCAGTATTTT
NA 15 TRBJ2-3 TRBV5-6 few CASSGPGRYTDTQYF TGTGCCAGCAGCGGCCCGGGCAGATACACAGATACGCAGTATTTT
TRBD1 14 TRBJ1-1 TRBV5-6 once CASSPDRGGLRAFF TGTGCCAGCAGTCCCGACAGGGGCGGTTTACGAGCTTTCTTT
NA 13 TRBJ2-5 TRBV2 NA CASNSLQRETQYF TGTGCCAGCAACTCGCTTCAAAGAGAGACCCAGTACTTC
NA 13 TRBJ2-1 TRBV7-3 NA CASSSQPYNEQFF TGTGCCAGCAGCTCCCAACCCTACAATGAGCAGTTCTTC
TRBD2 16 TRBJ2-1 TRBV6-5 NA CASSPLAGSRHNEQFF TGTGCCAGCAGTCCTCTAGCGGGGAGCAGGCACAATGAGCAGTTCTTC
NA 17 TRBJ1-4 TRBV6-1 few CASSGAIKGRINEKLFF TGTGCCAGCAGTGGTGCGATTAAAGGACGGATTAATGAAAAACTGTTTTTT
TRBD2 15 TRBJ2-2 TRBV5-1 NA CASNLAGPRTGELFF TGCGCCAGCAACCTAGCGGGGCCACGCACCGGGGAGCTGTTTTTT
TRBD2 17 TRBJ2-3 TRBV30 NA CAWSDLLLSGRPDTQYF TGTGCCTGGAGCGACCTTCTGTTGAGCGGGAGACCAGATACGCAGTATTTT
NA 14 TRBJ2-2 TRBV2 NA CASSVDSNTGELFF TGTGCCAGCAGTGTCGACAGCAACACCGGGGAGCTGTTTTTT
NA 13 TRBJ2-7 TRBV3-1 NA CASSQDPTYEQYF TGTGCCAGCAGCCAAGACCCCACCTACGAGCAGTACTTC
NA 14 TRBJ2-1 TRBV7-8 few CASSFRTSYNEQFF TGTGCCAGCAGCTTTAGGACTTCTTACAATGAGCAGTTCTTC
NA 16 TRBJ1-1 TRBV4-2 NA CASSQEAYPLNTEAFF TGTGCCAGCAGCCAAGAAGCGTACCCTTTGAACACTGAAGCTTTCTTT
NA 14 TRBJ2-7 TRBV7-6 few CASSLGSRGNEQYF TGTGCCAGCAGCTTAGGTAGCAGGGGCAACGAGCAGTACTTC
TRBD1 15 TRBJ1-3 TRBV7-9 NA CASSIRDRFGNTIYF TGTGCCAGCAGCATCCGGGACAGGTTTGGAAACACCATATATTTT
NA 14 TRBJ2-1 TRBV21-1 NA CASNRWASGNEQFF NA
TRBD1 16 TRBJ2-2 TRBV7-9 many CASTLSKGGYTGELFF TGTGCCAGCACACTTTCCAAAGGGGGCTACACCGGGGAGCTGTTTTTT
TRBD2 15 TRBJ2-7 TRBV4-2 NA CASSQEMCGGYEQYF TGTGCCAGCAGCCAAGAGATGTGCGGGGGTTACGAGCAGTACTTC
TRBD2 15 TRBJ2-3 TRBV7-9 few CASSWTSGSADTQYF TGTGCCAGCAGCTGGACTAGCGGGAGTGCAGATACGCAGTATTTT
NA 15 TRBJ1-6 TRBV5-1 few CASSLDRQGNSPLHF TGCGCCAGCAGCTTGGACCGGCAGGGGAATTCACCCCTCCACTTT
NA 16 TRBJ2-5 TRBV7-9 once CASSSAVRRLGETQYF TGTGCCAGCAGTTCCGCTGTGAGGCGATTGGGAGAGACCCAGTACTTC
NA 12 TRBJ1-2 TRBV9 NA CASSVAPYGYTF TGTGCCAGCAGCGTGGCCCCCTATGGCTACACCTTC
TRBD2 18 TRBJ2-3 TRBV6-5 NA CASSYWGTSGSVADTQYF TGTGCCAGCAGTTACTGGGGGACTAGCGGGAGTGTGGCAGATACGCAGTATTTT
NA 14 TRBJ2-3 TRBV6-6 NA CASINGMVADTQYF TGTGCCAGCATCAATGGGATGGTGGCAGATACGCAGTATTTT
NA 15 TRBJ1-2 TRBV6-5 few CASSYSLREPYGYTF TGTGCCAGCAGTTACTCATTAAGGGAACCCTATGGCTACACCTTC
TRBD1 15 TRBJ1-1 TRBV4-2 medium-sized CASSQPDRGFTEAFF TGTGCCAGCAGCCAACCGGACAGGGGTTTCACTGAAGCTTTCTTT
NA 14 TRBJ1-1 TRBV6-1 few CASSVRGVNTEAFF TGTGCCAGCAGTGTCAGGGGTGTGAACACTGAAGCTTTCTTT
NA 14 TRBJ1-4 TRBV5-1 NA CASSLQTENEKLFF TGCGCCAGCAGCTTGCAGACCGAGAATGAAAAACTGTTTTTT
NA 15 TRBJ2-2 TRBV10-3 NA CAISSDSPNTGELFF TGTGCCATCAGCTCCGACAGTCCGAACACCGGGGAGCTGTTTTTT
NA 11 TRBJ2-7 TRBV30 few CAWSSPYEQYF TGTGCCTGGAGTTCACCCTACGAGCAGTACTTC
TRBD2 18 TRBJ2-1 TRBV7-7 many CASSSGALAGGAYNEQFF TGTGCCAGCAGCTCAGGCGCACTAGCGGGGGGTGCATATAATGAGCAGTTCTTC